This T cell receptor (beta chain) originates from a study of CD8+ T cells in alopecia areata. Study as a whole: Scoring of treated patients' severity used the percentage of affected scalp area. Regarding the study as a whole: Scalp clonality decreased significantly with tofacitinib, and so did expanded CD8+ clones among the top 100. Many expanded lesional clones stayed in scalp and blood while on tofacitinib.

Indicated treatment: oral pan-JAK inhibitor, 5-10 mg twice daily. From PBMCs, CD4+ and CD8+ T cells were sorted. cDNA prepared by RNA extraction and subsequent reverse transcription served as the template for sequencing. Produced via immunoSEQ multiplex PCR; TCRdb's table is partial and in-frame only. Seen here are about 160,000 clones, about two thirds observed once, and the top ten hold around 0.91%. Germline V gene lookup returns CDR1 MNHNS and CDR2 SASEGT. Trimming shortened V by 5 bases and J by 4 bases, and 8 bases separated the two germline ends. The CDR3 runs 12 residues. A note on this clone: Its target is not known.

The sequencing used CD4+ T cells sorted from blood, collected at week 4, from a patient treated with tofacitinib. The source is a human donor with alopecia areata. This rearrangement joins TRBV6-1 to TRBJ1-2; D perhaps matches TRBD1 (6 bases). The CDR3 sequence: CASSRGVYGYTF. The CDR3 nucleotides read TGTGCCAGCAGTAGGGGGGTCTATGGCTACACCTTC.